These 5 T cell receptor beta chains were sequenced from one sample in a study of T cell responses to AZD1222 COVID-19 vaccine. TCRdb keeps only in-frame clones here, not all; method: immunoSEQ multiplex PCR. Here the sample spans roughly 110,000 clones, about 85% being singletons. Material: peripheral blood, obtained 28 days after the second AZD1222 dose. The receptors shown here come from an adult who received the AZD1222 COVID-19 vaccine.

V and J are TRBV2 and TRBJ1-1; maybe TRBD1 (6 bases). The CDR3 runs 13 residues. Trimming took off 6 bases at V and 2 bases at J, with 10 bases between the two ends. The germline V gene has CDR1 SNHLY and CDR2 FYNNEI. The CDR3 sequence is CASSGQQNTEAFF. The CDR3 bases are TGTGCCAGCAGCGGACAGCAAAACACTGAAGCTTTCTTT.

The chain carries TRBV4-1 and TRBJ1-2; D gene uncertain. Germline V gives CDR1 MGHRA, CDR2 YSYEKL. With 0 bases removed from V and 3 bases from J, the gap between germline ends came to 17 bases. The CDR3 runs 17 residues. CDR3 nucleotide sequence: TGCGCCAGCAGCCAAGATGGCAGCAAGACTTCGTACTATGGCTACACCTTC. This translates into CASSQDGSKTSYYGYTF.

The rearrangement links TRBV19 to TRBJ2-5, with D perhaps TRBD2 (5 bases). V lost 6 bases and J lost 5, with 13 bases in between. Germline CDR1 LNHDA, CDR2 SQIVND (reference sequence). This CDR3 is 13 amino acids long. The CDR3 region has the DNA TGTGCCAGTAGCCCCGGCCAGCGGGAGACCCAGTACTTC. Its translation: CASSPGQRETQYF.

This chain connects TRBV10-1 to TRBJ1-2, with unresolved D. The length of the CDR3 is 14 residues. CDR1 is WNHNN and CDR2 is SYGVQD in the germline V gene (reference sequence). Between the trimmed V and J ends, which lost 2 bases and 10 bases, there was a span of 17 bases. This chain's CDR3 is CASSENTGSLFYTF. The CDR3 coding sequence is TGCGCCAGCAGTGAGAACACGGGCAGCCTGTTCTACACCTTC.

This clone was seen only once. The chain combines TRBV24-1 with TRBJ2-7, with D perhaps given as TRBD1 or TRBD2 (6 bases each). V was pared by 3 bases and J by 4 bases, with 15 bases between. CDR1 and CDR2 (germline): KGHDR, SFDVKD. This CDR3 has 15 residues. The CDR3 reads CATSDVTGGRYEQYF. For the CDR3, the DNA is TGTGCCACCAGTGATGTTACCGGGGGCAGGTACGAGCAGTACTTC.